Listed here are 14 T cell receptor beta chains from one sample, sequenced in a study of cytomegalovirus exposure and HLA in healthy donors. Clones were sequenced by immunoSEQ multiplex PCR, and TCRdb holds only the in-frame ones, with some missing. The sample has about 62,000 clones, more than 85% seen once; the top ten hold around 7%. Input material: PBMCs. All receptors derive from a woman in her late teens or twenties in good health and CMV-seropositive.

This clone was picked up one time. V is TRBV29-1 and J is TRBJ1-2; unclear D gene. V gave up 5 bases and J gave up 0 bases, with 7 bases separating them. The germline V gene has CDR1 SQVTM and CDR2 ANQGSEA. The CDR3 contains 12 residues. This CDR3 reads CSVSASNYGYTF. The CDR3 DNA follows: TGCAGCGTTTCAGCGTCTAACTATGGCTACACCTTC.

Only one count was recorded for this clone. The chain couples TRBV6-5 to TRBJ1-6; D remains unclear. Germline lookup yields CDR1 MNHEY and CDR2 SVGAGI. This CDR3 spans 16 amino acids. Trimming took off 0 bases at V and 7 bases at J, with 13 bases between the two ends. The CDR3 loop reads CASSYSYVPLNSPLHF. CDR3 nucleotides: TGTGCCAGCAGTTACTCCTATGTTCCCCTGAATTCACCCCTCCACTTT.

The DNA for the CDR3 is TGTGCCACCAGCAGGGACAGGGGGGGGTATGAGCAGTTCTTC. Its protein is CATSRDRGGYEQFF. This rearrangement joins TRBV15 to TRBJ2-1; 10 bases agree with TRBD1. V lost 3 bases, J lost 8 bases, and 4 bases stayed unmatched. CDR3 length: 14 residues. Germline V gives CDR1 LNHNV, CDR2 YYDKDF (reference sequence).

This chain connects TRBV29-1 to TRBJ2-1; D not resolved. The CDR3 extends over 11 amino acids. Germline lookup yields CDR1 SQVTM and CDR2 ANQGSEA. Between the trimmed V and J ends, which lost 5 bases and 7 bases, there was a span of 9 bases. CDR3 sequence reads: CSVPLGNEQFF. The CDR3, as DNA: TGCAGCGTTCCCCTAGGAAATGAGCAGTTCTTC.

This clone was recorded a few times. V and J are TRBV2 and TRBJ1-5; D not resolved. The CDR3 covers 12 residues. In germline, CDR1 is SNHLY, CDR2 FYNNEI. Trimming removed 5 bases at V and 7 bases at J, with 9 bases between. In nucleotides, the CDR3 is TGTGCCAGCAGTAGGGAGGGCCAGCCCCAGCATTTT. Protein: CASSREGQPQHF.

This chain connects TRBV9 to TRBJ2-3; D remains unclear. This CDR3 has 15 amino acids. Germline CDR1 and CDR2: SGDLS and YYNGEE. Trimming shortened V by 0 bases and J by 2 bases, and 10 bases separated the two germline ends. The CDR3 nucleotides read TGTGCCAGCAGCGTAGACGACTTATACACAGATACGCAGTATTTT. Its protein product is CASSVDDLYTDTQYF.

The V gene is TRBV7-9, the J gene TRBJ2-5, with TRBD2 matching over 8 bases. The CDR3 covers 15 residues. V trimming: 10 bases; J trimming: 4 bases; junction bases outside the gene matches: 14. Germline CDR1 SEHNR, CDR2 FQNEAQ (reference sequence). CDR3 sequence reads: CATQPGGLLVETQYF. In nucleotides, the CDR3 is TGTGCCACCCAACCGGGGGGGCTTCTCGTAGAGACCCAGTACTTC.

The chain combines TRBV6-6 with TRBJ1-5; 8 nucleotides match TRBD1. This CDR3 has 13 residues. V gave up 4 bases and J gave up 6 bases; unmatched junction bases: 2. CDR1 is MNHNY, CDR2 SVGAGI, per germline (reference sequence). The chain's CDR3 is CASSSGGGQPQHF. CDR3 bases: TGTGCCAGCAGTTCAGGGGGCGGTCAGCCCCAGCATTTT.

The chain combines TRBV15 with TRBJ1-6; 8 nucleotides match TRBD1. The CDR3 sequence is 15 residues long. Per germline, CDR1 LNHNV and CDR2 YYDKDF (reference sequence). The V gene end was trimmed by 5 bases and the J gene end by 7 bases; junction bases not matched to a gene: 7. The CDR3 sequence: CATSSWTGTNSPLHF. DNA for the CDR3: TGTGCCACCAGCTCCTGGACAGGGACCAATTCACCCCTCCACTTT.

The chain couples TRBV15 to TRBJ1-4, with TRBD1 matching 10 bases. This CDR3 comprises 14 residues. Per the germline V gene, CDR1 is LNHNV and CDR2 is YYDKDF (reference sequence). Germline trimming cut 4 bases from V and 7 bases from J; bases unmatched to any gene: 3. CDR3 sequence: CATSIGTGVEKLFF. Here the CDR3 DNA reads TGTGCCACCAGCATCGGGACAGGGGTTGAAAAACTGTTTTTT.

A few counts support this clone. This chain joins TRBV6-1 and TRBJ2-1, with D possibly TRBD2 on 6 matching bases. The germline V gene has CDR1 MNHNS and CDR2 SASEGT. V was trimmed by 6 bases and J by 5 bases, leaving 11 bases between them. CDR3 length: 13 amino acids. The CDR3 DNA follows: TGTGCCAGCAGACGGGGGTACCACAATGAGCAGTTCTTC. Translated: CASRRGYHNEQFF.

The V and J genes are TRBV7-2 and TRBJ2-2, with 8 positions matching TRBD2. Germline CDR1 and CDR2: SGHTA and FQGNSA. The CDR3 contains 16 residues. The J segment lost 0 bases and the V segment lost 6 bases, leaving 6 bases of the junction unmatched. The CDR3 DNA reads TGTGCCAGCAGGCCCGGGGGGGCGCCGAACACCGGGGAGCTGTTTTTT. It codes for CASRPGGAPNTGELFF.

The CDR3 bases are TGTGCCAGCAGCGATCCCACTTCCCGCTGGCGGGGGATCACAGATACGCAGTATTTT. Amino acid sequence: CASSDPTSRWRGITDTQYF. This sequence joins TRBV7-2 and TRBJ2-3; 7 bases agree with TRBD2. This CDR3 spans 19 amino acids. After removal of 5 bases from V and 2 bases from J, the junction contained 19 bases not matched to a gene. The germline CDR1 and CDR2 sequences are SGHTA and FQGNSA.

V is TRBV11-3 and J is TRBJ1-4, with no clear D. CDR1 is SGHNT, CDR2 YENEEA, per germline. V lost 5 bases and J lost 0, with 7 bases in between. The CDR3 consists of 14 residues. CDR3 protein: CASSLIATNEKLFF. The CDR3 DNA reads TGTGCCAGCAGCCTAATAGCAACTAATGAAAAACTGTTTTTT.